The T cell receptor beta chain under discussion was sequenced for a study of CD8 T cells in ankylosing spondylitis. This clonotype was detected a few times. Its antigen is not known. Points from the study as a whole: Within matched ankylosing spondylitis synovial fluid, disease-linked clones were reportedly significantly enriched. Apparently characteristic of ankylosing spondylitis blood was a TCR beta motif (roughly eight highly homologous variants). Some motif variants had been reported before (in reactive arthritis synovial fluid and blood). With a CD8+ phenotype, disease-linked clones were relatively rare in peripheral blood.

It was by quantitative 5'-RACE with molecular barcodes that TCR beta libraries were made. TCRdb independently ran MiXCR on the 5' RACE reads; one entry per CDR3 protein. The repertoire holds 250,000 to 350,000 distinct CDR3 sequences, with 8% as singletons. Trimming removed 0 bases at V and 1 base at J, with 12 bases between. The germline V gene encodes CDR1 MNHEY and CDR2 SVGEGT. This CDR3 has 16 amino acids. The sequencing input was blood, either unsorted or a sorted T cell fraction (not recorded which). The TCR comes from a male donor with ankylosing spondylitis. This chain joins TRBV6-2 or TRBV6-3 and TRBJ1-1; D remains unclear. Written as DNA, the CDR3 is TGTGCCAGCAGTTACTCTTCGGCCGGGAGGAACACTGAAGCTTTCTTT. Translation: CASSYSSAGRNTEAFF.